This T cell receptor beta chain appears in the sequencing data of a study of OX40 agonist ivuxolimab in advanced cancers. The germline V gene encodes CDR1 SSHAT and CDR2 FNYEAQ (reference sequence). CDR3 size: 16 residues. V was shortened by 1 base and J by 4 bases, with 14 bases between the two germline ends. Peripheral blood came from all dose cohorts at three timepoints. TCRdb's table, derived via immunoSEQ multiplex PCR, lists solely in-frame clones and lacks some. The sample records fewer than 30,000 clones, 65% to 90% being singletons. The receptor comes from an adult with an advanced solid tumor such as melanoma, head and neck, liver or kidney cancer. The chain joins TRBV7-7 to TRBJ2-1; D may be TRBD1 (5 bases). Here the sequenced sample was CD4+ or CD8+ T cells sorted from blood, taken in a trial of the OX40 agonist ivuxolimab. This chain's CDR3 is CASSLVSRAPYNEQFF. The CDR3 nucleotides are TGTGCCAGCAGCTTAGTGTCCAGGGCGCCGTACAATGAGCAGTTCTTC.